Below, 14 T cell receptor beta chains from the same sample are listed, as sequenced in a study of early T cells in non-severe SARS-CoV-2 infection. A single record per CDR3 protein comes from TCRdb applying MiXCR to the 5' RACE reads. In the table there are some 85,000 distinct CDR3 sequences, approximately 14% of which are singletons. The sample comprised whole blood. Receptor source: an adult who was a healthcare worker with PCR-confirmed SARS-CoV-2 infection or an uninfected control (not recorded which).

This clonotype was counted at least ten times. V is TRBV19 and J is TRBJ1-5; 7 bases agree with TRBD1. The CDR3 runs 15 residues. V shed 4 bases and J 1 base; nucleotides not matched to a gene: 4. Germline CDR1 is LNHDA and CDR2 is SQIVND (reference sequence). The CDR3 reads CASSRGTASNQPQHF. CDR3 nucleotides: TGTGCCAGTAGTAGAGGGACAGCGAGCAATCAGCCCCAGCATTTT.

The rearrangement uses TRBV12-3 or TRBV12-4 and TRBJ1-1; TRBD1 aligns across 7 bases. The CDR3 contains 14 residues. After removal of 6 bases from V and 4 bases from J, the junction contained 8 bases not matched to a gene. The CDR3 region is CASRARAGGTEAFF. The CDR3, as DNA: TGTGCCAGCAGGGCAAGGGCAGGGGGCACTGAAGCTTTCTTT.

This clonotype was detected many times. The V and J genes are TRBV10-3 and TRBJ2-1; 8 bases fit TRBD2. J gave up 4 bases and V 2 bases, and 10 bases lay outside the gene matches. The CDR3 sequence is 17 residues long. Germline V gives CDR1 ENHRY, CDR2 SYGVKD. This CDR3 reads CAISEPRGSGGYNEQFF. CDR3 DNA: TGTGCCATCAGTGAGCCCCGTGGGAGCGGGGGTTACAATGAGCAGTTCTTC.

V gene TRBV2 combines with J gene TRBJ1-5; unclear D gene. This CDR3 comprises 11 residues. CDR1 is SNHLY and CDR2 is FYNNEI in the germline V gene. Between the trimmed V and J ends, which lost 3 bases and 9 bases, there was a span of 6 bases. The CDR3 DNA reads TGTGCCAGCAGTGACCCTGGGCCCCAGCATTTT. Its protein product is CASSDPGPQHF.

This sequence joins TRBV11-2 and TRBJ2-4; tentative D call: TRBD2 (6 bases). The germline gives CDR1 SGHAT, CDR2 FQNNGV. V lost 0 bases, J lost 8 bases, and 8 bases lay in between. This CDR3 has 13 residues. CDR3 residues: CASSLDPGDIQYF. In nucleotides, the CDR3 is TGTGCCAGCAGCTTAGACCCGGGAGACATTCAGTACTTC.

This rearrangement joins TRBV20-1 to TRBJ2-1, with D hard to call. The CDR3 is 12 amino acids. V lost 3 bases and J lost 3, with 6 bases in between. From germline, CDR1 is DFQATT and CDR2 SNEGSKA (reference sequence). CDR3 bases: TGCAGTGCTAGCTCGCTCTACAATGAGCAGTTCTTC. Amino acids: CSASSLYNEQFF.

The V gene is TRBV9, the J gene TRBJ2-7; 14 bases are shared with TRBD2. V trimming: 3 bases; J trimming: 3 bases; junction bases outside the gene matches: 2. CDR3 length: 15 residues. The V gene's germline CDR1 is SGDLS and CDR2 YYNGEE. DNA for the CDR3: TGTGCCAGCAGCGCGGGGACTAGCGGGGGCTACGAGCAGTACTTC. Amino acids: CASSAGTSGGYEQYF.

This clonotype was detected ten times or more. The chain links TRBV11-2 to TRBJ2-1, with D perhaps matching TRBD1 (7 bases). With 6 bases removed from V and 5 bases from J, the gap between germline ends came to 14 bases. The CDR3 extends over 14 amino acids. CDR1 is SGHAT, CDR2 FQNNGV, per germline. DNA for the CDR3: TGTGCCAGCAGGCGCAGGGGGGACGACAATGAGCAGTTCTTC. Its protein is CASRRRGDDNEQFF.

Ten or more counts support this clonotype. This chain joins TRBV18 and TRBJ2-5; the D is unclear. The CDR3 contains 14 residues. Trimming stripped 3 bases from V and 2 bases from J, with 10 bases between. Germline V gene sequence: CDR1 KGHSH, CDR2 LQKENI. The CDR3, as DNA: TGTGCCAGCTCACCCAGCTATGGGCAAGAGACCCAGTACTTC. Protein product: CASSPSYGQETQYF. The entire variable domain, with the rest obtained from reference TRBV18 and TRBJ2-5, is as follows: NAGVMQNPRHLVRRRGQEARLRCSPMKGHSHVYWYRQLPEEGLKFMVYLQKENIIDESGMPKERFSAEFPKEGPSILRIQQVVRGDSAAYFCASSPSYGQETQYFGPGTRLLVL.

The chain has TRBV9 and TRBJ1-3; tentative D call: TRBD1 (5 bases). Germline CDR1 SGDLS, CDR2 YYNGEE. The CDR3 loop spans 15 amino acids. With 3 bases removed from V and 1 base from J, the gap between germline ends came to 11 bases. CDR3 sequence: CASSAADRSGNTIYF. The CDR3 nucleotides read TGTGCCAGCAGCGCAGCCGACAGATCTGGAAACACCATATATTTT.

The table lists this clonotype with many counts. A read error may account for a junction end that differs from germline. This chain connects TRBV7-7 to TRBJ2-1; weak D call: TRBD1 (6 bases). The CDR3 is 13 amino acids. Germline CDR1 SSHAT, CDR2 FNYEAQ (reference sequence). CDR3 sequence reads: CASSSQDSNEQFF. The CDR3 DNA reads TGTGCTAGCAGCTCCCAGGACAGCAATGAGCAGTTCTTC.

This clonotype came up many times. This rearrangement joins TRBV7-9 to TRBJ2-2; D may correspond to TRBD1 or TRBD2 (6 bases each). Germline V gene sequence: CDR1 SEHNR, CDR2 FQNEAQ (reference sequence). The CDR3 contains 15 residues. V was trimmed by 3 bases and J by 3 bases, leaving 11 bases between them. CDR3 in DNA: TGTGCCAGCAGCTTGAGGGGGGCGCACACCGGGGAGCTGTTTTTT. Amino acid sequence: CASSLRGAHTGELFF.

A remark on this clonotype: A read error may be the cause here, since a much bigger clone is one base away. This chain joins TRBV6-6 and TRBJ1-4, with D possibly TRBD1 on 5 matching bases. The CDR3 is 15 residues long. The germline V gene has CDR1 MNHNY and CDR2 SVGAGI (reference sequence). The CDR3 loop is CTSSPTQGYLEKLFF. CDR3 nucleotides: TGTACCAGCAGTCCAACCCAGGGATATCTTGAAAAACTGTTTTTT.

The rearrangement links TRBV11-3 to TRBJ2-5; the D is unclear. Germline V gene lookup returns CDR1 SGHNT and CDR2 YENEEA. V gave up 4 bases and J gave up 5 bases, with 11 bases separating them. The CDR3 is made up of 13 amino acids. CDR3 in DNA: TGTGCCAGCAGCTCCGGAAGGGTGGAGACCCAGTACTTC. It is translated as CASSSGRVETQYF.